The present T cell receptor (beta chain) was sequenced within a study of blood T cell repertoires in COVID-19. Overall study context: From T cells, B-cell-depleted T cells, or PBMCs came the material, which was cDNA or gDNA.

Study processing details: Reference gene primer amplification in the assay estimated nucleated cell counts. TCRdb's copy holds only in-frame clones and misses some; the assay was immunoSEQ multiplex PCR. V and J calls and clone size come straight from that table; D and trimming were deduced from the DNA. Here the sample spans approximately 84,000 clones, 70% to 80% being singletons. This clonotype was sampled from a human donor in a cohort sampled during active COVID-19. Sample: peripheral blood.

This chain's CDR3 is CASSDPGQGAGEQYF. For the CDR3, the DNA is TGCGCCAGCAGTGACCCCGGACAGGGGGCAGGCGAGCAGTACTTC. The genes are TRBV10-1 and TRBJ2-7; 11 positions agree with TRBD1. CDR3 size: 15 residues. In germline, CDR1 is WNHNN, CDR2 SYGVQD (reference sequence). V was clipped by 3 bases and J by 6 bases; unmatched bases: 7.